This T cell receptor (beta chain) was identified in a study of CD8 T cell repertoires and HIV-1 epitope variants. Study-level background: T cells were stimulated with Twenty-five Gag and Nef peptides separately. Tested: three Gag epitope families, Nef HW9 and YT9. General observations from the study: Most of the nine antigen-specific clonotypes appeared cross-reactive to autologous or escape variants.

About this clone: Its antigen remains unknown.

Germline V lookup: CDR1 MNHEY, CDR2 SVGAGI. The V end was cut by 0 bases, the J end by 4 bases, with 13 bases between. The CDR3 is 16 residues long. Generated by immunoSEQ multiplex PCR, the TCRdb table keeps only in-frame clones and is missing some. The table shows some 87,000 clones, with almost 75% occurring only once. The TCR sequence derives from a male donor with HIV. Sequencing was carried out using uncultured baseline CD8+ T cells from peripheral blood mononuclear cells (PBMCs). The chain has TRBV6-5 and TRBJ2-1, with D possibly being TRBD2 (6 bases). The CDR3 DNA sequence: TGTGCCAGCAGTTACTCGCGGGGAGGACGTTACAATGAGCAGTTCTTC. This gives the protein CASSYSRGGRYNEQFF.